The rows below give T cell receptor beta chains drawn from one sample of a study of T cell responses to AZD1222 COVID-19 vaccine. Profiled with immunoSEQ multiplex PCR; TCRdb holds only in-frame clones, not every one. The sample has 170,000 or so clones, around 90% seen once. This specimen was peripheral blood, taken 28 days after the second AZD1222 dose. These TCRs come from an adult who received the AZD1222 COVID-19 vaccine. Each CDR3 is given with its conserved first and last residue. The D gene is left open where the match is weak. Only some rows state a clone size, as once, few, many or a class for expanded clones.

.,TRBV6-5,few,TRBJ2-1,TGTGCCAGCAGTTCCCAGATGTGGAATGAGCAGTTCTTC,CASSSQMWNEQFF
.,TRBV10-3,few,TRBJ1-6,TGTGCCATCAGTGACTCCAATTCACCCCTCCACTTT,CAISDSNSPLHF
.,TRBV6-4,.,TRBJ1-4,TGTGCCAGCAGTGACTCGCTAAACAGAGTAACCAATGAAAAACTGTTTTTT,CASSDSLNRVTNEKLFF
.,TRBV28,.,TRBJ1-2,TGTGCCAGCAGCAACGGACAGTTGCTGAACTATGGCTACACCTTC,CASSNGQLLNYGYTF
TRBD1,TRBV19,.,TRBJ1-4,TGTGCCAGTAAAGGGACAGGGAACGGGGGAAAACTGTTTTTT,CASKGTGNGGKLFF
TRBD2,TRBV7-9,few,TRBJ2-7,TGTGCCAGCAGCGAGCCGGGACTAGCGGGTTACGAGCAGTACTTC,CASSEPGLAGYEQYF
.,TRBV7-2,.,TRBJ1-1,TGTGCCAGCAGCTCAGCCGTTACGGTCGGGACTGAAGCTTTCTTT,CASSSAVTVGTEAFF
.,TRBV6-5,.,TRBJ2-7,TGTGCCAGCGCAGGGGACCTAGAATTTTACGAGCAGTACTTC,CASAGDLEFYEQYF
TRBD1,TRBV5-1,.,TRBJ2-5,TGCGCCAGCAGCTTTCAGGGACAGGGGCCAGAGACCCAGTACTTC,CASSFQGQGPETQYF
TRBD1,TRBV7-3,.,TRBJ1-4,TGTGCCAGCAGCGCCACGAGGACAGGGGGCGAGAAACTGTTTTTT,CASSATRTGGEKLFF
.,TRBV5-5,.,TRBJ1-5,TGTGCCAGCAGCGCGGACAGCTATAGCAATCAGCCCCAGCATTTT,CASSADSYSNQPQHF
.,TRBV30,.,TRBJ1-1,TGTGCCTGGAGTGTACAATGGGACTTCGAAGGGGAGAACACTGAAGCTTTCTTT,CAWSVQWDFEGENTEAFF
.,TRBV6-2/TRBV6-3,.,TRBJ2-5,TGTGCCAGCAGTTACACCCGGACAACAGAGACCCAGTACTTC,CASSYTRTTETQYF
TRBD1,TRBV3-1/TRBV3-2,.,TRBJ1-6,TGTGCCAGCAGCCAAGGGACAGGGGGAAATTCACCCCTCCACTTT,CASSQGTGGNSPLHF
TRBD2,TRBV27,.,TRBJ2-7,TGTGCCAGCAGTGAAAGGATTGCAAGCGGGGTCCTAAGCTCCTACGAGCAGTACTTC,CASSERIASGVLSSYEQYF
TRBD2,TRBV15,.,TRBJ2-7,TGTGCCACCAGCAGAAGTCTACTAGCGGGGGTACCGACAGGAACCTACGAGCAGTACTTC,CATSRSLLAGVPTGTYEQYF